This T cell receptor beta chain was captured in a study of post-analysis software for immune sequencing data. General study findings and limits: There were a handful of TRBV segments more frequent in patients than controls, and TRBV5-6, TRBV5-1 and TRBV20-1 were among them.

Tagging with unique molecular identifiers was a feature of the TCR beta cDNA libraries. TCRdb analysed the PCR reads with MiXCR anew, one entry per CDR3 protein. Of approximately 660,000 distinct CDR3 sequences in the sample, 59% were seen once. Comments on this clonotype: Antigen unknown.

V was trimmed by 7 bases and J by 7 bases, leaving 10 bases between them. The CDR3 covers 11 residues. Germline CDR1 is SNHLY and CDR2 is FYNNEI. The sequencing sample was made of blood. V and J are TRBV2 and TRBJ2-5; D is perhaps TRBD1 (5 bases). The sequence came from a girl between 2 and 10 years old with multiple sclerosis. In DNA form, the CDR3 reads TGTGCCAGCACGTCAGGGTGGACCCAGTACTTC. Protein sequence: CASTSGWTQYF.